Below are 24 T cell receptor beta chains sequenced from a single sample in a study of response to subunit inactivated influenza vaccine. In TCRdb, the RT-PCR reads were re-called with MiXCR into one record per CDR3 protein. The data show 860,000 or so distinct CDR3 sequences, 20% to 25% seen once. The sequencing here drew on PBMCs from blood, taken 5 days after vaccination. The receptors shown here come from a middle-aged man who received an inactivated influenza vaccine.

This clonotype was seen a handful of times. V gene TRBV12-3 or TRBV12-4 combines with J gene TRBJ2-5; D is tentatively TRBD1 or TRBD2 (5 bases each). The CDR3 has 13 residues. Trimming stripped 5 bases from V and 8 bases from J, with 15 bases between. The CDR3 nucleotides read TGTGCCAGCAGTCCCTCTCGGGACGGCACCCAGTACTTC. Its protein product is CASSPSRDGTQYF.

The V gene is TRBV12-3 or TRBV12-4, the J gene TRBJ2-1; D gene unclear. The CDR3 is made up of 13 amino acids. The germline V and J ends were trimmed by 7 bases and 7 bases, with 14 bases remaining between them. Here the CDR3 reads CASTPTSQNEQFF. For the CDR3, the DNA is TGTGCCAGCACCCCGACCTCCCAGAATGAGCAGTTCTTC.

Only a few counts were recorded for this clonotype. The gene calls are TRBV5-1 and TRBJ2-7; TRBD2 matches at 11 bases. The CDR3 spans 17 residues. Looked up from germline, CDR1 is SGHRS and CDR2 is YFSETQ. J gave up 2 bases and V 4 bases, and 11 bases lay outside the gene matches. The CDR3 spells CASSPMDLAGGTYEQYF. CDR3 sequence (DNA): TGCGCCAGCAGCCCGATGGACCTAGCGGGGGGAACCTACGAGCAGTACTTC.

This clonotype was counted only a few times. CDR3 coding DNA: TGTGCCACCAGCAGAGATGTTGGAAACACCATATATTTT. Amino acids: CATSRDVGNTIYF. This sequence joins TRBV15 and TRBJ1-3; D gene uncertain. This CDR3 comprises 13 residues. Per germline, CDR1 LNHNV and CDR2 YYDKDF (reference sequence). Trimming stripped 0 bases from V and 3 bases from J, with 3 bases between.

Written as DNA, the CDR3 is TGTGCCACCAGTCCAAGAGGGACAAACACCGGGGAGCTGTTTTTT. Amino acids: CATSPRGTNTGELFF. The chain links TRBV24-1 to TRBJ2-2; D possibly corresponds to TRBD1 (6 bases). The length of the CDR3 is 15 residues. Germline V lookup: CDR1 KGHDR, CDR2 SFDVKD. V lost 6 bases, J lost 2 bases, and 12 bases lay in between.

This clonotype was recorded a few times. The chain combines TRBV12-3 or TRBV12-4 with TRBJ2-1; TRBD2 matches 11 bases. CDR3 length equals 15 residues. The ends lost 3 bases at V and 5 bases at J; junction bases unmatched: 3. For the CDR3, the DNA is TGTGCCAGCAGTTTCTCACTAGCGGGGGACAATGAGCAGTTCTTC. Amino acids: CASSFSLAGDNEQFF.

V gene TRBV12-3 or TRBV12-4 combines with J gene TRBJ2-1; D ambiguous. CDR3 size: 13 residues. V shed 5 bases and J shed 4 bases, with 9 bases lying between them. This CDR3 is CASSRDGYNEQFF. The CDR3 DNA is TGTGCCAGCAGTCGAGACGGGTACAATGAGCAGTTCTTC.

CDR3 in amino acids: CASSWPRTGGAQFF. The CDR3 DNA reads as TGTGCCAGCAGCTGGCCCCGGACGGGGGGTGCGCAGTTCTTC. The rearrangement links TRBV7-2 to TRBJ2-1; 7 bases map to TRBD2. The CDR3 is made up of 14 amino acids. Trimming cost V 4 bases and J 12 bases; bases outside gene matches: 12. CDR1 is SGHTA and CDR2 is FQGNSA in the germline V gene.

At least ten counts were recorded for this clonotype. The chain has TRBV29-1 and TRBJ1-5; 8 bases are a match to TRBD1. Germline V CDR1 and CDR2: SQVTM, ANQGSEA. Trimming cost V 4 bases and J 1 base; bases outside gene matches: 6. CDR3 length: 15 residues. The chain's CDR3 is CSVALGTGSNQPQHF. The CDR3 region has the DNA TGCAGCGTTGCCCTTGGGACAGGCAGCAATCAGCCCCAGCATTTT.

The table lists this clonotype with a few counts. The V gene is TRBV30, the J gene TRBJ1-3; 8 bases are shared with TRBD1. The length of the CDR3 is 14 residues. CDR1 is GTSNPN, CDR2 SVGIG, per germline (reference sequence). Trimming cost V 4 bases and J 3 bases; bases outside gene matches: 5. Here the CDR3 DNA reads TGTGCCTGGAAAGGACAGGGAAGTGGAAACACCATATATTTT. This sequence encodes CAWKGQGSGNTIYF.

This clonotype appeared many times. V and J are TRBV10-3 and TRBJ2-2; D unclear. Germline values: CDR1 ENHRY, CDR2 SYGVKD. CDR3 size: 14 residues. The V end was cut by 4 bases, the J end by 1 base, with 7 bases between. The CDR3 region has the DNA TGTGCCATCAGTGTGACTCGGAACACCGGGGAGCTGTTTTTT. It is translated as CAISVTRNTGELFF.

The chain uses TRBV5-1 and TRBJ2-7; the D gene is possibly TRBD1 (7 bases). The germline CDR1 and CDR2 sequences are SGHRS and YFSETQ. CDR3 length equals 14 residues. V lost 4 bases and J lost 8, with 19 bases in between. CDR3 region: CASSPRQGGAKQYF. CDR3 in DNA: TGCGCCAGCAGCCCAAGACAGGGAGGCGCCAAGCAGTACTTC. The variable domain in full, completed from reference TRBV5-1 and TRBJ2-7, reads KAGVTQTPRYLIKTRGQQVTLSCSPISGHRSVSWYQQTPGQGLQFLFEYFSETQRNKGNFPGRFSGRQFSNSRSEMNVSTLELGDSALYLCASSPRQGGAKQYFGPGTRLTVT.

The V gene is TRBV6-5, the J gene TRBJ2-7, with a tentative D call TRBD2 (5 bases). Deletions cut 2 bases from V and 2 bases from J, with 13 bases between. The CDR3 totals 15 residues. Germline assignment: CDR1 MNHEY and CDR2 SVGAGI. In DNA form, the CDR3 reads TGTGCCAGCAGTTACATGGGTCCGGGGACCTACGAGCAGTACTTC. Translating it yields CASSYMGPGTYEQYF.

This clonotype was detected only a few times. The junction departs from germline at one end; a sequencing error may be responsible. The chain has TRBV28 and TRBJ1-1; TRBD1 matches at 7 bases. The CDR3 has 11 residues. Per the germline V gene, CDR1 is MDHEN and CDR2 is SYDVKM. The CDR3 region is CASSPSTGKVW. The DNA of the CDR3 is TGTGCCAGCAGTCCCTCGACAGGGAAAGTGTGG.

V is TRBV6-2 or TRBV6-3 and J is TRBJ2-7; 10 bases line up with TRBD1. This CDR3 has 17 residues. The germline CDR1 and CDR2 sequences are MNHEY and SVGEGT. V dropped 2 bases and J dropped 3; count of bases not matched to a gene: 10. The CDR3 DNA sequence: TGTGCCAGCAGTTACCCGGGACAGGGGACCTACGACTACGAGCAGTACTTC. Its translation: CASSYPGQGTYDYEQYF.

This clonotype was seen only a few times. The genes are TRBV15 and TRBJ2-2, with 7 bases matching TRBD1. This CDR3 contains 16 residues. V lost 5 bases and J lost 0; bases outside the gene matches: 6. Germline CDR1 reads LNHNV; CDR2 reads YYDKDF (reference sequence). The chain's CDR3 is CATSPTGTANTGELFF. CDR3 nucleotides: TGTGCCACCAGCCCAACGGGGACAGCGAACACCGGGGAGCTGTTTTTT.

This sequence joins TRBV7-9 and TRBJ2-7; the D gene is possibly TRBD2 (5 bases). The V and J ends lost 3 bases and 3 bases respectively, with 12 bases between them. The CDR3 extends over 14 amino acids. Looked up from germline, CDR1 is SEHNR and CDR2 is FQNEAQ (reference sequence). The DNA of the CDR3 is TGTGCCAGCAGCTTCGAAACGGGGATCTACGAGCAGTACTTC. It specifies CASSFETGIYEQYF.

This clonotype has more than one count but fewer than ten. The rearrangement joins TRBV20-1 to TRBJ2-5; D is unclear. This CDR3 is built from 12 residues. Looked up from germline, CDR1 is DFQATT and CDR2 is SNEGSKA (reference sequence). Trimming cost V 2 bases and J 2 bases, with 6 bases left between them. CDR3 amino acids: CSARSSQETQYF. The CDR3 nucleotides are TGCAGTGCTAGATCCTCACAAGAGACCCAGTACTTC.

This clonotype occurred a few times. The chain couples TRBV9 to TRBJ1-1, with D possibly TRBD1 on 5 matching bases. Germline CDR1 SGDLS, CDR2 YYNGEE. Trimming removed 0 bases at V and 0 bases at J, with 9 bases between. The CDR3 sequence is 15 residues long. The CDR3: CASSVAEGLNTEAFF. Here the CDR3 DNA reads TGTGCCAGCAGCGTAGCGGAGGGGTTGAACACTGAAGCTTTCTTT.

This clonotype was recorded a few times. This chain uses TRBV5-4 with TRBJ2-7; no reliable D call. CDR1 and CDR2 (germline): SGHNT, YYREEE (reference sequence). The length of the CDR3 is 12 residues. With 5 bases removed from V and 1 base from J, the gap between germline ends came to 7 bases. CDR3 amino acids: CASSIDSYEQYF. CDR3 coding DNA: TGTGCCAGCAGTATTGATTCCTACGAGCAGTACTTC.

This clonotype was observed a few times. The rearrangement uses TRBV9 and TRBJ2-1, with TRBD2 identical over 10 bases. There are 16 residues in the CDR3. From germline, CDR1 is SGDLS and CDR2 YYNGEE. V lost 2 bases, J lost 2 bases, and 4 bases stayed unmatched. DNA for the CDR3: TGTGCCAGCAGCGTGTCCGGGACTAGCGCCTACAATGAGCAGTTCTTC. Its translation: CASSVSGTSAYNEQFF. The complete variable domain, with remaining parts taken from reference TRBV9 and TRBJ2-1, reads DSGVTQTPKHLITATGQRVTLRCSPRSGDLSVYWYQQSLDQGLQFLIQYYNGEERAKGNILERFSAQQFPDLHSELNLSSLELGDSALYFCASSVSGTSAYNEQFFGPGTRLTVL.

The rearrangement links TRBV12-3 or TRBV12-4 to TRBJ2-2; D tentatively fits TRBD1 or TRBD2 (6 bases each). The CDR3 is made up of 15 amino acids. V gave up 2 bases and J gave up 4 bases, with 11 bases separating them. DNA of the CDR3: TGTGCCAGCAGTTTAAGGGGGGAGCCCACCGGGGAGCTGTTTTTT. This codes for CASSLRGEPTGELFF.

This clonotype was counted many times. This chain links TRBV27 with TRBJ2-5; 7 bases are shared with TRBD1. CDR3 length equals 14 residues. CDR1 MNHEY and CDR2 SMNVEV come from the germline V gene (reference sequence). Trimming removed 4 bases from V and 5 bases from J; junction bases left unmatched: 7. CDR3 region: CASSSTGSDETQYF. The CDR3 DNA follows: TGTGCCAGCAGTTCGACAGGGAGTGATGAGACCCAGTACTTC.

This clonotype was picked up a small number of times. The CDR3 sequence is CASSPPGAGLDTQYF. The CDR3 DNA reads TGCGCCAGCAGCCCCCCGGGAGCGGGTTTAGATACGCAGTATTTT. The rearrangement uses TRBV4-3 and TRBJ2-3, with D perhaps TRBD2 (6 bases). The germline V gene has CDR1 LGHNA and CDR2 YSLEER. The CDR3 is 15 amino acids. V lost 4 bases and J 5 bases, leaving 16 bases between the germline ends.